Each of the 8 T cell receptor beta chains below was sequenced from the same sample in a study of cytotoxic CD8 clonotypes in ibrutinib-treated CLL. The data were produced by immunoSEQ multiplex PCR, yet TCRdb's version contains in-frame clones alone and is incomplete. The table lists around 70,000 clones, approximately 80% of them singletons. Sequencing was performed on PBMCs, taken at disease progression, from a patient treated with ibrutinib. The source of these receptors is a human donor with chronic lymphocytic leukemia.

The chain is built from TRBV18 and TRBJ1-2; TRBD1 might be the D (6 bases). Between the trimmed V and J ends, which lost 3 bases and 5 bases, there was a span of 16 bases. The CDR3 is made up of 15 amino acids. CDR1 and CDR2 from the germline V gene are KGHSH and LQKENI. CDR3 sequence (DNA): TGTGCCAGCTCACCGGACAGTAGCCTGAGTTATGGCTACACCTTC. It is translated as CASSPDSSLSYGYTF.

CDR3 sequence reads: CAWSAPVGRVMVSGNTIYF. For the CDR3, the DNA is TGTGCCTGGAGTGCCCCCGTGGGACGGGTAATGGTATCTGGAAACACCATATATTTT. The genes are TRBV30 and TRBJ1-3; D may be TRBD1 (5 bases). V was shortened by 1 base and J by 1 base, with 23 bases between the two germline ends. The CDR3 consists of 19 residues. Germline CDR1 reads GTSNPN; CDR2 reads SVGIG (reference sequence).

This chain links TRBV9 with TRBJ1-4; no clear D gene. V lost 0 bases and J lost 13, with 13 bases in between. CDR1 SGDLS and CDR2 YYNGEE come from the germline V gene. The CDR3 has 13 residues. CDR3: CASSVDGRNGLFF. The CDR3 DNA sequence: TGTGCCAGCAGCGTAGACGGACGGAATGGACTGTTTTTT. The full variable domain, completed using reference TRBV9 and TRBJ1-4, is DSGVTQTPKHLITATGQRVTLRCSPRSGDLSVYWYQQSLDQGLQFLIQYYNGEERAKGNILERFSAQQFPDLHSELNLSSLELGDSALYFCASSVDGRNGLFFGSGTQLSVL.

The chain couples TRBV9 to TRBJ2-1, with TRBD1 matching over 7 bases. Germline V gene sequence: CDR1 SGDLS, CDR2 YYNGEE. The ends lost 0 bases at V and 8 bases at J; junction bases unmatched: 14. The CDR3 is 17 amino acids. CDR3 in amino acids: CASSVATLTGFRDEQFF. The CDR3 coding sequence is TGTGCCAGCAGCGTAGCTACTTTGACAGGGTTTAGGGATGAGCAGTTCTTC.

This chain connects TRBV29-1 to TRBJ1-2, with D tentatively TRBD1 (6 bases). Germline-derived CDR1 and CDR2 are SQVTM and ANQGSEA. Trimming took off 4 bases at V and 5 bases at J, with 8 bases between the two ends. This CDR3 contains 11 residues. The CDR3 nucleotides read TGCAGCGTTGTAACAGGGTATGGCTACACCTTC. The encoded protein is CSVVTGYGYTF.

The J gene is TRBJ2-1, the V gene TRBV6-1, with D perhaps being TRBD1 or TRBD2 (6 bases each). CDR3 size: 14 residues. In germline, CDR1 is MNHNS, CDR2 SASEGT. Trimming pared 7 bases from V and 0 bases from J, leaving 10 bases between. Here the CDR3 DNA reads TGTGCCAGCAAGGGGGGCGGCTCCTACAATGAGCAGTTCTTC. This translates into CASKGGGSYNEQFF.

V usage is TRBV5-1 and J usage is TRBJ2-7; D is unresolved. The CDR3 length is 13 residues. V was trimmed by 1 base and J by 4 bases, leaving 9 bases between them. The germline V gene has CDR1 SGHRS and CDR2 YFSETQ. CDR3 sequence (DNA): TGCGCCAGCAGCTTGAACGGTCTTTACGAGCAGTACTTC. This gives the protein CASSLNGLYEQYF.

The V call is TRBV7-2, the J call TRBJ1-2, with 10 bases that match TRBD1. Germline CDR1 is SGHTA and CDR2 is FQGNSA. Trimming took 4 bases from V and 4 from J; bases not matched to a gene: 6. The CDR3 is 15 residues long. CDR3 coding DNA: TGTGCCAGCAGCTGGGGACAGGGGCGAGGCTATGGCTACACCTTC. This encodes CASSWGQGRGYGYTF.